What follows is one TCR beta chain and its context. The antigen remains undetermined. No patient had autoimmune disease or received systemic immunosuppression. Clones were read by immunoSEQ multiplex PCR, and TCRdb kept only the in-frame ones, dropping some. This table has about 19,000 clones, 84% appearing once. The data were taken from a study of OX40 agonist ivuxolimab in advanced cancers. For the study at large: The patients' treatment was ivuxolimab, an agonistic anti-OX40 (CD134) antibody. Study results and limitations: In general, CD8+ T cells held more expanded clones than CD4+ did, on average.

Trimming stripped 4 bases from V and 4 bases from J, with 8 bases between. Germline V lookup: CDR1 SQVTM, CDR2 ANQGSEA. The CDR3 extends over 11 amino acids. The rearrangement uses TRBV29-1 and TRBJ2-7, with D uncertain. Sequenced here: CD4+ or CD8+ T cells sorted from blood, sampled in a trial of the OX40 agonist ivuxolimab. This sequence originates from an adult with an advanced solid tumor such as melanoma, head and neck, liver or kidney cancer. The CDR3 sequence is CSVGGRYEQYF. The CDR3 nucleotides are TGCAGCGTTGGGGGTCGTTACGAGCAGTACTTC.